This entry features one T cell receptor beta chain sequence. Its target is not known. Via the markers CD45RO/CCR7/CD25/CD127/CD95/CD27, stem cell-like memory, regulatory, central memory and naive CD4+ cells were sorted. The data were taken from a study of beta chain features in type 1 diabetes. On the study more broadly: The number of sorted cells examined across all samples was under 130,000,000.

The study, taken as a whole, reports: Across all four CD4+ subsets, people with type 1 diabetes showed modestly shorter TCRB CDR3s. The study found that naive, central memory and Treg TCRB repertoires appeared more similar in patients than in healthy donors. Shorter templates might be favored by PCR, equally in patients and controls.

The whole isolated RNA underwent reverse transcription, so sequencing captured expressed TCRB transcripts. This table comes from immunoSEQ multiplex PCR, and its TCRdb copy is limited to in-frame clones, with some not included. The profile shows 50,000 to 55,000 clones, under 75% of them singletons. The specimen sequenced was stem cell memory CD4+ T cells from blood. This clonotype was sampled from a woman in her thirties with type 1 diabetes.

CDR3 protein: CASSPSFLGVNEKLFF. The CDR3 coding sequence is TGTGCCAGCAGCCCCTCATTTTTAGGGGTTAATGAAAAACTGTTTTTT. This chain connects TRBV4-2 to TRBJ1-4; maybe TRBD1 (5 bases). Deletions cut 4 bases from V and 4 bases from J, with 16 bases between. The CDR3 spans 16 residues. CDR1 and CDR2 from the germline V gene are LGHNA and YNFKEQ.